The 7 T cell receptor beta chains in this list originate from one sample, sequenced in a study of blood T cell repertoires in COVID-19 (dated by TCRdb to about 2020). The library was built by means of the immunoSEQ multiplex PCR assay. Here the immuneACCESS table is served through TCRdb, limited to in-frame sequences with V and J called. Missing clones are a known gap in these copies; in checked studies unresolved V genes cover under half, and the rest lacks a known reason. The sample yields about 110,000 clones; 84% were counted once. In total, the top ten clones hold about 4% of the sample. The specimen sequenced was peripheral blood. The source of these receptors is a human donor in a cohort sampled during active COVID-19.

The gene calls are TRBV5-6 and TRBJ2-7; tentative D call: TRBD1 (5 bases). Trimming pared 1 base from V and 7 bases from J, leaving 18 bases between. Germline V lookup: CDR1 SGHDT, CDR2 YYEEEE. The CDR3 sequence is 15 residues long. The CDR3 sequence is CASSLRLGHSWEQYV. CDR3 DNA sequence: TGTGCCAGCAGCTTGCGACTGGGGCATTCTTGGGAGCAGTACGTC.

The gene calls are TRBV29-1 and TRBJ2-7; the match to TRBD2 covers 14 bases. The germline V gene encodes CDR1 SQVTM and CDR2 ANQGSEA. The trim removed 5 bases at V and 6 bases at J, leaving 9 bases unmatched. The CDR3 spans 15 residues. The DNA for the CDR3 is TGCAGCGTTTCGAGGGGGACTAGCGGGAGTTGCGAGCAGTACGTC. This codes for CSVSRGTSGSCEQYV.

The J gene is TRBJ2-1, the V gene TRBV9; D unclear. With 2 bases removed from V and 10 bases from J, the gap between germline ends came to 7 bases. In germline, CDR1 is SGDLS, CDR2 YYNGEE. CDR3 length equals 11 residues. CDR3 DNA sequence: TGTGCCAGCAGCGTGGGCGAGGAGCAGTTCTTC. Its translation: CASSVGEEQFF. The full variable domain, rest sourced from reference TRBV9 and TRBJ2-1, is DSGVTQTPKHLITATGQRVTLRCSPRSGDLSVYWYQQSLDQGLQFLIQYYNGEERAKGNILERFSAQQFPDLHSELNLSSLELGDSALYFCASSVGEEQFFGPGTRLTVL.

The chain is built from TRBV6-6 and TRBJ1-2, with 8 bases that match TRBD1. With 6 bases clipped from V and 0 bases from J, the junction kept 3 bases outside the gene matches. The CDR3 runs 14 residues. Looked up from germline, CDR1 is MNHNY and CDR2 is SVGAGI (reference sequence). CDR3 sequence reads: CASRGQVANYGYTF. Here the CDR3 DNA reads TGTGCCAGCAGGGGACAGGTAGCTAACTATGGCTACACCTTC.

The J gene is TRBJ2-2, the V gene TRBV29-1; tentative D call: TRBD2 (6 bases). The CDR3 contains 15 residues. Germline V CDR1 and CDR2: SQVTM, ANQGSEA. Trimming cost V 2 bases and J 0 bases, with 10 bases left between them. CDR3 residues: CSVEKAGANTGELFF. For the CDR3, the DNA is TGCAGCGTTGAAAAAGCGGGCGCGAACACCGGGGAGCTGTTTTTT.

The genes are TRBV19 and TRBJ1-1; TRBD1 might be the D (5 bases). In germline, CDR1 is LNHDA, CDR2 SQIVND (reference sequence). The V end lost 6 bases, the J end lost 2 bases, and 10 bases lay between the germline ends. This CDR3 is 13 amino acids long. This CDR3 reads CASRAQGNTEAFF. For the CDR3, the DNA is TGTGCCAGTAGAGCCCAGGGTAACACTGAAGCTTTCTTT.

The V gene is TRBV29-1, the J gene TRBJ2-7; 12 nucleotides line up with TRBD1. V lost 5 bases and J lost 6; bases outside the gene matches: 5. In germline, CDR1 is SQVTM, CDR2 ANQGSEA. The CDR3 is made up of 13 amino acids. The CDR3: CSVLGQGAGEQYF. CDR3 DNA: TGCAGCGTTTTGGGACAGGGGGCAGGCGAGCAGTACTTC.